The next 31 T cell receptor beta chains were all read from a single sample in a study of human T cells and chemical hapten exposure listed by TCRdb under 2021. In light of the paper, this sample's time point label describes: patch test 1, 2 weeks after DPC sensitization. Reading the label with the study, this specimen's treatment or condition is: therapeutic diphenylcyclopropenone sensitization with weekly scalp DPC. The library was made by RACE. The sequencer was a NextSeq 500. Using fastp trimming at Q25 and MiXCR clonotype assembly, TCRdb reanalyzed the public sequencing data and kept in-frame beta chains. Rows with a matching CDR3 protein are joined into one entry that keeps the most common DNA and genes. The sample yields about 120,000 distinct CDR3 sequences; about an eighth were counted once. Jointly, the top ten make up around 0.99% of the sample. Sequencing used whole blood, obtained in connection with sensitization to the hapten diphenylcyclopropenone (DPC). The receptors originated from a man younger than 35 with alopecia areata. Some clones in this sample may be carry-over from other donors' samples.

This clonotype was recorded a few times. The gene calls are TRBV6-2 or TRBV6-3 and TRBJ2-2; no definite D call. Germline values: CDR1 MNHEY, CDR2 SVGEGT. Trimming shortened V by 6 bases and J by 8 bases, and 10 bases separated the two germline ends. This CDR3 comprises 12 residues. This chain's CDR3 is CASSPGWGELFF. The DNA for the CDR3 is TGTGCCAGCAGCCCCGGATGGGGGGAGCTGTTTTTT.

This clonotype was picked up many times. The chain couples TRBV18 to TRBJ2-6; D is tentatively TRBD1 or TRBD2 (5 bases each). The CDR3 has 16 residues. In germline, CDR1 is KGHSH, CDR2 LQKENI. Trimming took off 0 bases at V and 4 bases at J, with 10 bases between the two ends. Written as DNA, the CDR3 is TGTGCCAGCTCACCACCGTGGGGGTCCGGGGCCAACGTCCTGACTTTC. Its protein product is CASSPPWGSGANVLTF.

This chain uses TRBV9 with TRBJ2-7; possible D gene TRBD1, 5 bases. The CDR3 has 8 residues. The germline gives CDR1 SGDLS, CDR2 YYNGEE. The CDR3 DNA is TGTGGGGGCAACGAGCAGTACGTC. Translated: CGGNEQYV.

Note on this clonotype: Germline and junction disagree at one end, which may indicate a read error. This rearrangement joins TRBV20-1 to TRBJ1-5; D gene unclear. In germline, CDR1 is DFQATT, CDR2 SNEGSKA (reference sequence). This CDR3 contains 14 residues. For the CDR3, the DNA is TGCAGGGCTAGAGGTTTAGGAAACAATCAGCCCCAGCATTTT. It is translated as CRARGLGNNQPQHF.

This clonotype was observed at least ten times. The chain recombines TRBV6-4 with TRBJ2-3; TRBD1 is a possible D gene (6 bases). Looked up from germline, CDR1 is MRHNA and CDR2 is SNTAGT. V lost 4 bases, J lost 0 bases, and 11 bases lay in between. The CDR3 is 15 residues long. The CDR3 is CASSGDKGSTDTQYF. CDR3 coding DNA: TGTGCCAGCAGTGGGGACAAAGGTAGCACAGATACGCAGTATTTT.

This clonotype was seen at least ten times. The rearrangement joins TRBV12-3 or TRBV12-4 to TRBJ1-2; 7 bases match TRBD1. The CDR3 loop spans 15 amino acids. V trimming: 6 bases; J trimming: 8 bases; junction bases outside the gene matches: 15. CDR3 coding DNA: TGTGCCAGCAGCACTAGGCGGGACAGTCCGTCCGGCTACACCTTC. Protein sequence: CASSTRRDSPSGYTF.

The rearrangement links TRBV9 to TRBJ2-3; 9 bases are a match to TRBD2. Germline-derived CDR1 and CDR2 are SGDLS and YYNGEE. The trim removed 2 bases at V and 1 base at J, leaving 5 bases unmatched. This CDR3 has 16 residues. The CDR3 sequence: CASSVEAGGRTDTQYF. CDR3 bases: TGTGCCAGCAGCGTTGAAGCGGGGGGACGCACAGATACGCAGTATTTT.

This clonotype was counted at least ten times. The V gene is TRBV10-3, the J gene TRBJ1-2; D gene unclear. V shed 0 bases and J shed 0 bases, with 8 bases lying between them. The germline V gene encodes CDR1 ENHRY and CDR2 SYGVKD. The CDR3 length is 15 residues. CDR3 sequence (DNA): TGTGCCATCAGTGAGTCCCGCGGACCTAACTATGGCTACACCTTC. This gives the protein CAISESRGPNYGYTF.

This clonotype came up a few times. The CDR3 protein is CASNFGPGQGATMNTEAFF. In nucleotides, the CDR3 is TGCGCCAGCAACTTTGGACCCGGACAGGGGGCGACAATGAACACTGAAGCTTTCTTT. The V call is TRBV5-1, the J call TRBJ1-1; TRBD1 matches 11 bases. J lost 0 bases, V lost 6 bases, and 16 bases had no gene match. The CDR3 spans 19 residues. The V gene's germline CDR1 is SGHRS and CDR2 YFSETQ.

The chain is built from TRBV3-1 and TRBJ2-5; D call uncertain. There are 15 residues in the CDR3. Germline lookup yields CDR1 LGHDT and CDR2 YNNKEL (reference sequence). With 0 bases removed from V and 5 bases from J, the gap between germline ends came to 13 bases. CDR3 sequence: CASSQEAADRETQYF. The CDR3 DNA sequence: TGTGCCAGCAGCCAAGAGGCGGCCGATCGGGAGACCCAGTACTTC.

This clonotype was recorded at least ten times. The chain combines TRBV6-2 or TRBV6-3 with TRBJ1-6; no reliable D call. This CDR3 is built from 17 residues. Germline CDR1 is MNHEY and CDR2 is SVGEGT. V was trimmed by 0 bases and J by 0 bases, leaving 9 bases between them. CDR3 residues: CASSYSSRSSYNSPLHF. CDR3 nucleotide sequence: TGTGCCAGCAGTTACTCGAGCCGGAGCTCCTATAATTCACCCCTCCACTTT.

The chain has TRBV2 and TRBJ1-6, with D hard to call. This CDR3 is built from 15 residues. Trimming took 8 bases from V and 7 from J, leaving 18 bases between them. CDR1 is SNHLY, CDR2 FYNNEI, per germline. DNA of the CDR3: TGTGCCAGCGCACGAGACGGACTGACCAATTCACCCCTCCACTTT. Amino acids: CASARDGLTNSPLHF. Looking up the rest from reference TRBV2 and TRBJ1-6 gives the full variable domain: EPEVTQTPSHQVTQMGQEVILRCVPISNHLYFYWYRQILGQKVEFLVSFYNNEISEKSEIFDDQFSVERPDGSNFTLKIRSTKLEDSAMYFCASARDGLTNSPLHFGNGTRLTVT.

This clonotype was recorded many times. The genes are TRBV6-6 and TRBJ2-7; D ambiguous. The CDR3 is made up of 14 amino acids. Germline V gene sequence: CDR1 MNHNY, CDR2 SVGAGI (reference sequence). Trimming shortened V by 2 bases and J by 3 bases, and 11 bases separated the two germline ends. The CDR3 protein is CASSYETQIYEQYF. In DNA, the CDR3 is TGTGCCAGCAGTTACGAGACACAAATCTACGAGCAGTACTTC.

The table lists this clonotype with many counts. J is TRBJ2-7 and V is TRBV7-2; 7 bases match TRBD1. V lost 3 bases and J lost 0; bases outside the gene matches: 8. Germline loops: CDR1 SGHTA, CDR2 FQGNSA. The CDR3 has 16 residues. CDR3 amino acids: CASSFRTGVLSYEQYF. The CDR3 nucleotides are TGTGCCAGCAGCTTCCGAACAGGGGTACTCTCCTACGAGCAGTACTTC.

This clonotype was recorded a few times. The V and J genes are TRBV5-1 and TRBJ1-1, with a weak D call TRBD1 (6 bases). Trimming cost V 4 bases and J 4 bases, with 11 bases left between them. The CDR3 loop spans 13 amino acids. Germline V gives CDR1 SGHRS, CDR2 YFSETQ. The CDR3 reads CASSPPGATEAFF. For the CDR3, the DNA is TGCGCCAGCAGCCCCCCAGGGGCCACTGAAGCTTTCTTT.

The sample holds many counts of this clonotype. The chain uses TRBV6-2 or TRBV6-3 and TRBJ2-3; tentatively, D is TRBD1 or TRBD2 (6 bases each). The CDR3 contains 20 residues. Germline values: CDR1 MNHEY, CDR2 SVGEGT. Trimming took 2 bases from V and 2 from J, leaving 26 bases between them. This CDR3 is CASSYRRGRVNFFLTDTQYF. The DNA for the CDR3 is TGTGCCAGCAGTTACCGCCGGGGGCGCGTTAATTTTTTCCTCACAGATACGCAGTATTTT.

This clonotype has a handful of counts. The rearrangement links TRBV2 to TRBJ2-7, with TRBD1 identical over 10 bases. Germline lookup yields CDR1 SNHLY and CDR2 FYNNEI. V trimming: 5 bases; J trimming: 5 bases; junction bases outside the gene matches: 9. The CDR3 extends over 15 amino acids. Written as DNA, the CDR3 is TGTGCCAGCAGTCTGACAGGGGGCGCCTTCAACGAGCAGTACGTC. It specifies CASSLTGGAFNEQYV.

This clonotype was counted ten times or more. This sequence joins TRBV7-3 and TRBJ1-2; tentative D call: TRBD1 (5 bases). Germline CDR1 reads SGHTA; CDR2 reads FQGTGA. Trimming removed 1 base from V and 2 bases from J, with 14 bases in between. The CDR3 is 16 residues long. This chain's CDR3 is CASSLIWRGSNYGYTF. The CDR3, as DNA: TGTGCCAGCAGCTTAATTTGGAGGGGCAGCAACTATGGCTACACCTTC.

This clonotype occurred many times. The gene calls are TRBV29-1 and TRBJ1-1; 7 positions match TRBD1. J gave up 8 bases and V 5 bases, and 5 bases lay outside the gene matches. Germline V gene data show CDR1 as SQVTM and CDR2 as ANQGSEA. The CDR3 is 11 amino acids. Here the CDR3 DNA reads TGCAGCGTTTCCGACAGGGCGGAAGCTTTCTTT. This translates into CSVSDRAEAFF.

This clonotype was detected ten times or more. V is TRBV9 and J is TRBJ1-2; D remains ambiguous. Germline V gene lookup returns CDR1 SGDLS and CDR2 YYNGEE. V was shortened by 0 bases and J by 2 bases, with 8 bases between the two germline ends. CDR3 size: 14 residues. CDR3 in amino acids: CASSVGTENYGYTF. DNA for the CDR3: TGTGCCAGCAGCGTAGGTACGGAAAACTATGGCTACACCTTC.

The V call is TRBV6-6, the J call TRBJ2-4; D might be TRBD2 (6 bases). The V gene's germline CDR1 is MNHNY and CDR2 SVGAGI (reference sequence). The V and J ends lost 3 bases and 12 bases respectively, with 18 bases between them. This CDR3 spans 14 amino acids. CDR3 residues: CASSYPGEWRSQYF. CDR3 nucleotides: TGTGCCAGCAGTTATCCGGGGGAATGGCGCAGTCAGTACTTC.

The chain couples TRBV18 to TRBJ1-1; D possibly corresponds to TRBD1 (5 bases). Trimming removed 3 bases at V and 1 base at J, with 15 bases between. The CDR3 has 16 amino acids. Germline assignment: CDR1 KGHSH and CDR2 LQKENI. This CDR3 reads CASSPSVEGANTEAFF. Written as DNA, the CDR3 is TGTGCCAGCTCACCGTCCGTTGAAGGGGCGAACACTGAAGCTTTCTTT.

The gene calls are TRBV7-3 and TRBJ2-1; D may correspond to TRBD1 or TRBD2 (5 bases each). The CDR3 covers 15 residues. Trimming left V 4 bases short and J 0 bases short, with 10 bases between. Germline CDR1 and CDR2: SGHTA and FQGTGA. The CDR3 here is CASSSEGSSYNEQFF. The CDR3 region has the DNA TGTGCCAGCAGCTCCGAGGGGAGCTCCTACAATGAGCAGTTCTTC.

The gene calls are TRBV7-9 and TRBJ2-1; D not certain. The germline V gene has CDR1 SEHNR and CDR2 FQNEAQ (reference sequence). This CDR3 spans 9 amino acids. The V end lost 1 base, the J end lost 14 bases, and 3 bases lay between the germline ends. CDR3 region: CASSLEEFF. Here the CDR3 DNA reads TGTGCCAGCAGCTTAGAGGAGTTCTTC.

This clonotype occurred many times. The V gene is TRBV20-1, the J gene TRBJ1-1; D is perhaps TRBD1 (5 bases). From germline, CDR1 is DFQATT and CDR2 SNEGSKA (reference sequence). The CDR3 sequence is 14 residues long. With 0 bases removed from V and 1 base from J, the gap between germline ends came to 9 bases. The CDR3 spells CSARDQGTNTEAFF. The CDR3 DNA reads TGCAGTGCTAGAGATCAGGGAACGAACACTGAAGCTTTCTTT.

The chain links TRBV9 to TRBJ1-2; 7 bases are a match to TRBD1. The length of the CDR3 is 15 residues. The trim removed 3 bases at V and 3 bases at J, leaving 8 bases unmatched. Germline lookup yields CDR1 SGDLS and CDR2 YYNGEE. CDR3 loop: CASSEQTGIDYGYTF. In DNA, the CDR3 is TGTGCCAGCAGCGAGCAGACAGGGATTGACTATGGCTACACCTTC.

The chain has TRBV2 and TRBJ1-1; D gene uncertain. The CDR3 sequence is 15 residues long. Trimming cost V 8 bases and J 0 bases, with 16 bases left between them. From germline, CDR1 is SNHLY and CDR2 FYNNEI. CDR3 protein: CASLESGGLNTEAFF. CDR3 nucleotide sequence: TGTGCCAGCTTGGAGTCCGGAGGGCTGAACACTGAAGCTTTCTTT.

This sequence joins TRBV11-2 and TRBJ2-7; D may be TRBD1 (5 bases). The germline V gene has CDR1 SGHAT and CDR2 FQNNGV. Deletions cut 0 bases from V and 8 bases from J, with 11 bases between. The CDR3 runs 13 residues. The CDR3 DNA sequence: TGTGCCAGCAGCTTAGAGCCAGGGTCACAGCAGTACGTC. It translates to CASSLEPGSQQYV.

This clonotype came up a few times. V gene TRBV10-3 combines with J gene TRBJ2-1; a possible D gene is TRBD2 (6 bases). V lost 4 bases and J 6 bases, leaving 7 bases between the germline ends. The CDR3 has 12 residues. Germline loops: CDR1 ENHRY, CDR2 SYGVKD. The CDR3 nucleotides are TGTGCCATCAGTGTGGAGGGCAATGAGCAGTTCTTC. It yields the protein CAISVEGNEQFF.

This clonotype was seen just once. The rearrangement links TRBV20-1 to TRBJ2-1; 7 bases fit TRBD2. This CDR3 has 16 amino acids. Germline V lookup: CDR1 DFQATT, CDR2 SNEGSKA (reference sequence). Losses at the gene ends were 5 bases for V and 6 bases for J; bases not matched to a gene: 16. CDR3 sequence (DNA): TGCAGTGCTCCCGGGGTGGCTAGCGGATTTGTCAATGAGCAGTTCTTC. This encodes CSAPGVASGFVNEQFF.

This clonotype was counted between two and nine times. The gene calls are TRBV6-1 and TRBJ2-7; D may be TRBD2 (5 bases). This CDR3 contains 13 residues. Germline V lookup: CDR1 MNHNS, CDR2 SASEGT. Trimming left V 4 bases short and J 2 bases short, with 9 bases between. CDR3 region: CASSGSGTYEQYV. CDR3 in DNA: TGTGCCAGCAGTGGCTCCGGGACCTACGAGCAGTACGTC.